This entry lists 17 T cell receptor beta chains sequenced from one sample in a study of blood T cell repertoires in COVID-19. This table comes from immunoSEQ multiplex PCR, and its TCRdb copy is limited to in-frame clones, with some not included. The table shows approximately 400,000 clones, with 85% to 90% occurring only once. Material for sequencing was PBMCs or T cells enriched from blood (not recorded which). Receptor source: a woman between 18 and 30 years old who had recovered from COVID-19.

The rearrangement uses TRBV27 and TRBJ1-4; 7 nucleotides match TRBD1. The CDR3 consists of 16 residues. The V segment lost 5 bases and the J segment 7 bases; nucleotides outside the gene matches: 13. CDR1 is MNHEY, CDR2 SMNVEV, per germline (reference sequence). CDR3 nucleotide sequence: TGTGCCAGCAGTCGAAAAACAGGGGCGGTTTTTGAAAAACTGTTTTTT. This sequence encodes CASSRKTGAVFEKLFF.

A single count supports this clone. The same CDR3 is also encoded by other DNA sequences in this sample. V gene TRBV30 combines with J gene TRBJ2-5, with D possibly being TRBD1 (5 bases). Per germline, CDR1 GTSNPN and CDR2 SVGIG (reference sequence). This CDR3 contains 14 residues. The V end lost 0 bases, the J end lost 4 bases, and 12 bases lay between the germline ends. This CDR3 reads CAWSVGQGRETQYF. DNA of the CDR3: TGTGCCTGGAGTGTAGGCCAGGGAAGAGAGACCCAGTACTTC.

In its sample, this clone was seen a few times. The rearrangement uses TRBV4-3 and TRBJ1-2; tentative D call: TRBD1 (5 bases). Germline V gives CDR1 LGHNA, CDR2 YSLEER. V lost 0 bases and J lost 2, with 10 bases in between. The CDR3 runs 15 residues. CDR3 protein: CASSQDKGPNYGYTF. The CDR3, as DNA: TGCGCCAGCAGCCAAGACAAGGGGCCAAACTATGGCTACACCTTC.

The chain carries TRBV7-9 and TRBJ1-6; D is possibly TRBD1 (6 bases). Deletions cut 8 bases from V and 1 base from J, with 15 bases between. CDR1 and CDR2 from the germline V gene are SEHNR and FQNEAQ (reference sequence). The CDR3 runs to 16 residues. The DNA of the CDR3 is TGTGCCAGCTCGGGGGGGGCCATATCCTATAATTCACCCCTCCACTTT. It codes for CASSGGAISYNSPLHF.

The J gene is TRBJ1-2, the V gene TRBV24-1, with D hard to call. CDR3 length equals 12 residues. Germline values: CDR1 KGHDR, CDR2 SFDVKD. The V end was cut by 6 bases, the J end by 6 bases, with 10 bases between. CDR3 protein: CATSNLRDGYTF. The CDR3 DNA reads TGTGCCACCAGTAATCTGAGGGATGGCTACACCTTC.

V gene TRBV6-6 combines with J gene TRBJ1-2, with no clear D. Germline lookup yields CDR1 MNHNY and CDR2 SVGAGI (reference sequence). The CDR3 sequence is 13 residues long. Trimming removed 2 bases from V and 0 bases from J, with 4 bases in between. The chain's CDR3 is CASSYESNYGYTF. The CDR3 DNA reads as TGTGCCAGCAGTTACGAGTCTAACTATGGCTACACCTTC.

The gene calls are TRBV30 and TRBJ1-2; D perhaps matches TRBD1 (6 bases). Germline V gene sequence: CDR1 GTSNPN, CDR2 SVGIG (reference sequence). CDR3 length equals 15 residues. V dropped 2 bases and J dropped 5 bases, with 18 bases sitting between them. The CDR3 DNA is TGTGCCTGGAGTCCCTCCCTACAGGGCCAATATGGCTACACCTTC. Its translation: CAWSPSLQGQYGYTF.

The J gene is TRBJ2-6, the V gene TRBV10-3; 9 bases agree with TRBD1. The CDR3 extends over 16 amino acids. In germline, CDR1 is ENHRY, CDR2 SYGVKD. The V and J ends lost 2 bases and 2 bases, in that order; junction bases with no gene match: 1. In DNA form, the CDR3 reads TGTGCCATCAGTGAGCGGGACAGGGCTGGGGCCAACGTCCTGACTTTC. Translating gives CAISERDRAGANVLTF.

Only a few counts were recorded for this clone. V is TRBV11-3 and J is TRBJ1-5, with 8 bases that match TRBD1. V shed 2 bases and J 4 bases; nucleotides not matched to a gene: 10. CDR3 length: 17 amino acids. Germline CDR1 and CDR2: SGHNT and YENEEA. Here the CDR3 DNA reads TGTGCCAGCAGCTTACGATGGGGCAGGGGGCTTAATCAGCCCCAGCATTTT. Its translation is CASSLRWGRGLNQPQHF.

V and J are TRBV4-1 and TRBJ1-1; the match to TRBD1 covers 10 bases. After removal of 4 bases from V and 7 bases from J, the junction contained 15 bases not matched to a gene. CDR1 and CDR2 from the germline V gene are MGHRA and YSYEKL. The CDR3 has 17 residues. The chain's CDR3 is CASSPLPGQGFSDEAFF. The CDR3 DNA reads TGCGCCAGCAGCCCTCTCCCGGGACAGGGGTTTTCGGATGAAGCTTTCTTT.

V and J are TRBV4-1 and TRBJ2-2; 8 nucleotides agree with TRBD1. After removal of 6 bases from V and 4 bases from J, the junction contained 13 bases not matched to a gene. The CDR3 extends over 17 amino acids. CDR1 and CDR2 (germline): MGHRA, YSYEKL. DNA of the CDR3: TGCGCCAGCAGATCAATCCCCCAGGGGGCGGCCACCGGGGAGCTGTTTTTT. Amino acids: CASRSIPQGAATGELFF.

The rearrangement links TRBV3-1 (or the pseudogene TRBV3-2) to TRBJ1-2, with no clear D. Trimming took 3 bases from V and 2 from J, leaving 13 bases between them. CDR1 LGHDT and CDR2 YNNKEL come from the germline V gene (reference sequence). There are 15 residues in the CDR3. CDR3 DNA: TGTGCCAGCAGCCAGCGCGTTGCAGGCAACTATGGCTACACCTTC. Its protein is CASSQRVAGNYGYTF.

This rearrangement joins TRBV28 to TRBJ2-7; TRBD2 might be the D (6 bases). V dropped 2 bases and J dropped 3 bases, with 14 bases sitting between them. This CDR3 region has 15 residues. CDR1 and CDR2 from the germline V gene are MDHEN and SYDVKM. CDR3 DNA sequence: TGTGCCAGCAGTTTAATCGGGCGGGGTGGCTACGAGCAGTACTTC. Residues: CASSLIGRGGYEQYF.

The chain carries TRBV7-9 and TRBJ1-1; 7 positions match TRBD1. Germline values: CDR1 SEHNR, CDR2 FQNEAQ (reference sequence). V shed 1 base, J shed 7 bases, and the junction held 6 bases outside the gene matches. The CDR3 runs 14 residues. CDR3 in amino acids: CASSLGGGAGEAFF. The DNA for the CDR3 is TGTGCCAGCAGCTTAGGAGGGGGCGCCGGTGAAGCTTTCTTT.

As concerns this clone: Other DNA sequences in this sample translate to the same CDR3. This CDR3 is CASSLLYEQYF. CDR3 bases: TGTGCCAGCAGCCTCCTGTACGAGCAGTACTTC. The chain has TRBV3-1 (or the pseudogene TRBV3-2) and TRBJ2-7; no firm D call. The ends were cut back, 4 bases at V and 4 bases at J, with 5 bases in the middle. The CDR3 loop spans 11 amino acids. Germline CDR1 is LGHDT and CDR2 is YNNKEL (reference sequence).

The chain joins TRBV30 to TRBJ2-5; 11 nucleotides align to TRBD1. The CDR3 sequence is 14 residues long. Germline V gene lookup returns CDR1 GTSNPN and CDR2 SVGIG (reference sequence). Germline trimming cut 8 bases from V and 3 bases from J; bases unmatched to any gene: 8. The CDR3 DNA reads as TGTGCCCGGACAGGGGGCGGTCCCGAAGAGACCCAGTACTTC. Its translation: CARTGGGPEETQYF.

The chain has TRBV2 and TRBJ1-3; unclear D gene. This CDR3 comprises 14 residues. V was trimmed by 4 bases and J by 2 bases, leaving 9 bases between them. The germline V gene encodes CDR1 SNHLY and CDR2 FYNNEI. CDR3 sequence: CASSVSSPGNTIYF. In nucleotides, the CDR3 is TGTGCCAGCAGTGTGTCCAGTCCTGGAAACACCATATATTTT.